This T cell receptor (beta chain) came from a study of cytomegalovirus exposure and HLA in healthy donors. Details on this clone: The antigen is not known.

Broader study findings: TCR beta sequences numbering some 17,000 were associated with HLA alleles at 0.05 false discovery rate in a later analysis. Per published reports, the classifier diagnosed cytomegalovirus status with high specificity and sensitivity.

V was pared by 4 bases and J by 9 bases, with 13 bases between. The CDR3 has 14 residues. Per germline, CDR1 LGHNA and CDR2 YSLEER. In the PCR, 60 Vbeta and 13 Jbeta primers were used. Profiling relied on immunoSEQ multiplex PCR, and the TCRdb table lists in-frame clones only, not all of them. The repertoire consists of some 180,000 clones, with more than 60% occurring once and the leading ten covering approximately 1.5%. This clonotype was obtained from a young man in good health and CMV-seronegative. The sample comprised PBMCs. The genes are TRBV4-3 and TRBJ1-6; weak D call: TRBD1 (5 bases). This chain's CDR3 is CASSPGRQGSPLHF. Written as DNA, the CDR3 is TGCGCCAGCAGCCCAGGGCGGCAGGGTTCACCCCTCCACTTT.